This T cell receptor beta chain comes out of a study of blood T cell repertoires in COVID-19. Data came from immunoSEQ multiplex PCR; TCRdb stores just in-frame clones and leaves some out. The table has under 250,000 clones, 80% seen once. CDR1 is SEHNR, CDR2 FQNEAQ, per germline (reference sequence). The CDR3 contains 15 residues. V shed 5 bases and J 4 bases; nucleotides not matched to a gene: 6. What was sequenced was PBMCs or T cells enriched from blood (not recorded which). This clonotype was obtained from a man aged 25 to 40 with acute COVID-19. The chain carries TRBV7-9 and TRBJ2-1; 9 nucleotides agree with TRBD1. The CDR3 sequence: CASSPQGAPYNEQFF. CDR3 sequence (DNA): TGTGCCAGCAGCCCACAGGGGGCGCCGTACAATGAGCAGTTCTTC.